A single sample gave rise to the 22 T cell receptor beta chains below, sequenced in a study of T-cell memory formation after mild COVID-19. TCRdb independently ran MiXCR on the 5' RACE reads; one entry per CDR3 protein. Found here are just over 300,000 distinct CDR3 sequences, just under 20% of them singletons; the top ten hold roughly 21%. The source material was PBMCs or a T cell subset sorted from them (not recorded which). The receptors were gathered from a man between 18 and 35 years old who had mild COVID-19 (a few samples of this study predate the infection). Cell type and time point are not known.

The rearrangement joins TRBV28 to TRBJ1-5, with D perhaps TRBD1 (5 bases). Trimming took 5 bases from V and 3 from J, leaving 17 bases between them. Germline V gene sequence: CDR1 MDHEN, CDR2 SYDVKM. CDR3 length: 16 residues. DNA of the CDR3: TGTGCCAGCAGTCCCCTATCTTTGGGGCACAATCAGCCCCAGCATTTT. Protein: CASSPLSLGHNQPQHF.

The V and J genes are TRBV4-3 and TRBJ1-2, with a tentative D call TRBD1 (5 bases). Trimming removed 2 bases from V and 0 bases from J, with 10 bases in between. Germline CDR1 reads LGHNA; CDR2 reads YSLEER. This CDR3 is built from 15 residues. CDR3 in amino acids: CASSQSAGTNYGYTF. The CDR3, as DNA: TGCGCCAGCAGCCAATCCGCAGGGACTAACTATGGCTACACCTTC.

This clonotype has just a few counts. The CDR3 sequence: CASSRRVEETQYF. The CDR3 DNA is TGTGCCAGCAGCCGACGGGTTGAGGAGACCCAGTACTTC. This chain uses TRBV7-2 with TRBJ2-5; no clear D gene. This CDR3 comprises 13 residues. CDR1 and CDR2 from the germline V gene are SGHTA and FQGNSA. The V end lost 5 bases, the J end lost 5 bases, and 12 bases lay between the germline ends.

The genes are TRBV4-3 and TRBJ1-1, with a weak D call TRBD1 (5 bases). The CDR3 is 14 residues long. The germline V and J ends were trimmed by 0 bases and 1 base, with 6 bases remaining between them. Per the germline V gene, CDR1 is LGHNA and CDR2 is YSLEER. The CDR3 protein is CASSQDGGNTEAFF. CDR3 in DNA: TGCGCCAGCAGCCAAGATGGGGGGAACACTGAAGCTTTCTTT.

The V and J genes are TRBV7-9 and TRBJ2-7; D might be TRBD1 (5 bases). The CDR3 extends over 13 amino acids. The germline gives CDR1 SEHNR, CDR2 FQNEAQ (reference sequence). Trimming took off 3 bases at V and 0 bases at J, with 6 bases between the two ends. The CDR3 loop is CASSFDSSYEQYF. The CDR3 region has the DNA TGTGCCAGCAGCTTTGACAGCTCCTACGAGCAGTACTTC.

This chain connects TRBV7-2 to TRBJ2-1; 16 bases align to TRBD2. Germline V gene data show CDR1 as SGHTA and CDR2 as FQGNSA. The CDR3 contains 19 residues. Trimming cost V 5 bases and J 2 bases; bases outside gene matches: 9. The CDR3 bases are TGTGCCAGCAGCCTGTCCGGGACTAGCGGGGGGGGTCCCTACAATGAGCAGTTCTTC. Translated: CASSLSGTSGGGPYNEQFF.

This clonotype was found a few times. V and J are TRBV27 and TRBJ2-1, with TRBD2 as a possible D gene (7 bases). The CDR3 spans 15 residues. Trimming removed 4 bases at V and 4 bases at J, with 14 bases between. Looked up from germline, CDR1 is MNHEY and CDR2 is SMNVEV (reference sequence). The CDR3 DNA reads TGTGCCAGCAGTTGGGGGGGGGCGGGTTACAATGAGCAGTTCTTC. Amino acids: CASSWGGAGYNEQFF.

This clonotype was picked up a small number of times. This chain connects TRBV7-9 to TRBJ1-5; D possibly corresponds to TRBD1 (5 bases). Trimming shortened V by 2 bases and J by 0 bases, and 8 bases separated the two germline ends. CDR1 and CDR2 from the germline V gene are SEHNR and FQNEAQ (reference sequence). CDR3 length: 15 residues. CDR3 in DNA: TGTGCCAGCAGCTTACAAGACAGTAGCAATCAGCCCCAGCATTTT. Translation gives CASSLQDSSNQPQHF.

V is TRBV4-2 and J is TRBJ2-7; D remains ambiguous. From germline, CDR1 is LGHNA and CDR2 YNFKEQ. The CDR3 is made up of 14 amino acids. The V end was cut by 0 bases, the J end by 0 bases, with 6 bases between. DNA for the CDR3: TGTGCCAGCAGCCAAGATATTGGCTCCTACGAGCAGTACTTC. Its protein product is CASSQDIGSYEQYF.

Regarding this clonotype: The CDR3 does not end in the conserved phenylalanine or tryptophan, so this is likely a read error. V is TRBV27 and J is TRBJ2-7; perhaps TRBD2 as D (6 bases). The CDR3 contains 13 residues. CDR1 and CDR2 from the germline V gene are MNHEY and SMNVEV (reference sequence). V lost 3 bases to trimming and J lost 4 bases, with 10 bases between them. The CDR3 DNA sequence: TGTGCCAGCAGTTTTGGGACTCTGTACGAGCAGTACTCC. Protein: CASSFGTLYEQYS.

Note on this clonotype: This could be a read error, since a much larger clone is one nucleotide away. The chain uses TRBV4-3 and TRBJ2-3; 15 bases map to TRBD2. The CDR3 length is 15 residues. The ends lost 4 bases at V and 6 bases at J; junction bases unmatched: 2. The germline CDR1 and CDR2 sequences are LGHNA and YSLEER. CDR3 sequence (DNA): TGCGCCAGCAGCCCGGGGACTAGCGGGGGGGATACGCAGTATTTT. Translated: CASSPGTSGGDTQYF.

The rearrangement joins TRBV19 to TRBJ1-1; D possibly corresponds to TRBD1 (5 bases). Germline values: CDR1 LNHDA, CDR2 SQIVND (reference sequence). V lost 8 bases and J 5 bases, leaving 9 bases between the germline ends. The CDR3 has 11 amino acids. CDR3 protein: CASGGGTEAFF. CDR3 DNA sequence: TGTGCCAGTGGTGGGGGAACTGAAGCTTTCTTT.

This clonotype was counted many times. The CDR3 protein is CASSRAGGISYEQYF. In nucleotides, the CDR3 is TGTGCCAGCAGCAGAGCGGGGGGGATCTCCTACGAGCAGTACTTC. The genes are TRBV7-9 and TRBJ2-7; 10 bases match TRBD2. The V and J ends lost 5 bases and 0 bases, in that order; junction bases with no gene match: 4. This CDR3 comprises 15 residues. Germline CDR1 reads SEHNR; CDR2 reads FQNEAQ (reference sequence).

This clonotype was recorded many times. The V call is TRBV20-1, the J call TRBJ2-2, with 11 nucleotides matching TRBD2. Germline V gene data show CDR1 as DFQATT and CDR2 as SNEGSKA (reference sequence). The CDR3 consists of 14 residues. CDR3 sequence (DNA): TGCAAACACCGACTAGCGGGAAACACCGGGGAGCTGTTTTTT. It specifies CKHRLAGNTGELFF.

This clonotype showed up many times. V gene TRBV7-3 combines with J gene TRBJ1-1, with D possibly being TRBD1 (5 bases). Between the trimmed V and J ends, which lost 5 bases and 1 base, there was a span of 8 bases. This CDR3 comprises 13 residues. CDR1 is SGHTA, CDR2 FQGTGA, per germline. The CDR3 reads CASSPTGNTEAFF. Written as DNA, the CDR3 is TGTGCCAGCAGCCCTACAGGGAACACTGAAGCTTTCTTT.

This clonotype was detected only a few times. The gene calls are TRBV6-6 and TRBJ2-2, with D maybe TRBD1 (6 bases). The CDR3 consists of 13 residues. Trimming stripped 6 bases from V and 6 bases from J, with 11 bases between. CDR1 and CDR2 from the germline V gene are MNHNY and SVGAGI (reference sequence). CDR3 coding DNA: TGTGCCAGCAGCAACGAGGGGGCCGGGGAGCTGTTTTTT. Amino acids: CASSNEGAGELFF.

The chain recombines TRBV29-1 with TRBJ2-7; 8 bases map to TRBD1. With 4 bases clipped from V and 5 bases from J, the junction kept 1 base outside the gene matches. This CDR3 region has 11 residues. The germline CDR1 and CDR2 sequences are SQVTM and ANQGSEA. The CDR3 DNA reads TGCAGCGTTGGGGACAGGAACGAGCAGTACTTC. Its protein is CSVGDRNEQYF.

This clonotype was observed a few times. This chain links TRBV7-8 with TRBJ1-5, with D hard to call. The CDR3 is made up of 14 amino acids. The germline CDR1 and CDR2 sequences are SGHVS and FQNEAQ. With 5 bases removed from V and 6 bases from J, the gap between germline ends came to 14 bases. In DNA form, the CDR3 reads TGTGCCAGCAGCCGCTCTCCGGGAGCTCAGCCCCAGCATTTT. Its protein product is CASSRSPGAQPQHF.

This sequence joins TRBV18 and TRBJ2-4; D call uncertain. The CDR3 spans 10 residues. Trimming cost V 9 bases and J 11 bases, with 11 bases left between them. Germline assignment: CDR1 KGHSH and CDR2 LQKENI. CDR3 sequence: CARTGPLQYF. CDR3 nucleotide sequence: TGTGCCAGAACCGGGCCCCTTCAGTACTTC.

This clonotype was seen a few times. V and J are TRBV12-3 or TRBV12-4 and TRBJ2-3, with 7 bases fitting TRBD2. With V trimmed by 5 bases and J by 0 bases, 5 bases remained unmatched. This CDR3 contains 15 residues. The DNA of the CDR3 is TGTGCCAGCAGTGGCGGGGGATCTAGCACAGATACGCAGTATTTT. Protein product: CASSGGGSSTDTQYF.

This chain links TRBV12-3 or TRBV12-4 with TRBJ1-1; TRBD1 is a possible D gene (6 bases). V gave up 0 bases and J gave up 8 bases, with 10 bases separating them. CDR3 length: 13 amino acids. The CDR3 here is CASSLAPGQEAFF. For the CDR3, the DNA is TGTGCCAGCAGTTTAGCGCCTGGACAGGAAGCTTTCTTT.

This clonotype has more than one count but fewer than ten. The chain links TRBV6-6 to TRBJ2-1, with D unclear. CDR1 and CDR2 from the germline V gene are MNHNY and SVGAGI (reference sequence). This CDR3 is 11 amino acids long. Deletions cut 7 bases from V and 5 bases from J, with 6 bases between. CDR3 DNA sequence: TGTGCCAGCATGTTGAACAATGAGCAGTTCTTC. Translating gives CASMLNNEQFF.